Listed below are T cell receptor beta chains from one sample, sequenced in a study of shared clonotypes between healthy human individuals. Some clones are missing from TCRdb's copy, which holds only in-frame ones; the method was immunoSEQ multiplex PCR. The profile covers about 2.4 million clones, with roughly 93% appearing a single time and 0.35% to 0.45% taken by the ten largest. Sequencing was done on a sample of naive CD4+ T cells from PBMCs. The receptor source for this set is a man aged 18 to 29 in good health. Some clones in this sample may be carry-over from other donors' samples. The CDR3 runs from the conserved cysteine through the conserved F or W. A D gene is named only where the DNA matches it firmly. Clone size appears in some rows only: once, few, many, or a class for an expanded clone.

cdr3_nt cdr3_aa d_call j_call clone_size v_call cdr3_length
TGTGCCAGCAGCTTAGGTCCCCCGGGGGACGAGCAGTACTTC CASSLGPPGDEQYF NA TRBJ2-7 once TRBV13 14
TGTGCCAGCAGCTTGATGCAGCCCCAGCATTTT CASSLMQPQHF NA TRBJ1-5 NA TRBV5-6 11
TGCGCCAGCAGCCAAGATCGACAGTCCCACGAGCAGTACTTC CASSQDRQSHEQYF NA TRBJ2-7 NA TRBV4-3 14
TGTGCCAGCAGCTTAGATCGTATTGGCAGGGGGCGCCCCCGGAAATACGAGCAGTACTTC CASSLDRIGRGRPRKYEQYF TRBD1 TRBJ2-7 NA TRBV11-3 20
TGTGCCAGCAGTGACGCCGGGACTAGCGGAGAGACCCAGTACTTC CASSDAGTSGETQYF TRBD2 TRBJ2-5 NA TRBV25-1 15
TGTGCCAGCAGCGCGACGACAGGACTAGCGGGCCTAGGATCGGATACGCAGTATTTT CASSATTGLAGLGSDTQYF TRBD2 TRBJ2-3 NA TRBV7-9 19
TGCAGTGCTCGACAGCAAGAGACCCAGTACTTC CSARQQETQYF NA TRBJ2-5 NA TRBV20-1 11
TGTGCCAGCAGTTACTCCAGGGTAGAAGAGACCCAGTACTTC CASSYSRVEETQYF NA TRBJ2-5 NA TRBV6-5 14
TGTGCCAGCAACCTACCGGGACAGGGGGGTACTGAAGCTTTCTTT CASNLPGQGGTEAFF TRBD1 TRBJ1-1 NA TRBV2 15
TGTGCCAGCAGCTTAGCCCGATTTCGGGGCGACAATGAGCAGTTCTTC CASSLARFRGDNEQFF NA TRBJ2-1 NA TRBV7-3 16
TGTGCCAGTAGTCCAACTTATTTCTCAGGAAGGGCCACTGAAGCTTTCTTT CASSPTYFSGRATEAFF NA TRBJ1-1 NA TRBV19 17
TGTGCCAGCAGTGAAGCCGCAGCACTAGGCTACACCTTC CASSEAAALGYTF NA TRBJ1-2 NA TRBV6-1 13